The subject of this entry is one T cell receptor (beta chain). TCRdb re-analysed the PCR reads in MiXCR, keeping a single row per CDR3 protein. The sample yields over 15,000 distinct CDR3 sequences, 50% seen once. This record comes from a study of CD4 and CD8 cells across lung adenocarcinoma regions. V shed 1 base and J shed 5 bases, with 12 bases lying between them. This CDR3 has 14 amino acids. CDR1 is SGHNT, CDR2 YYREEE, per germline (reference sequence). Samples came from patients with localized non-small cell lung adenocarcinoma. The receptor's source is a male donor with lung adenocarcinoma. The CD4 and CD8 labels of this study may be unreliable. This rearrangement joins TRBV5-4 to TRBJ2-5; tentatively, D is TRBD1 (5 bases). Sequencing was carried out using CD8+ T cells from the margin of a lung tumor. The CDR3 is CASSLLTARETQYF. CDR3 sequence (DNA): TGTGCCAGCAGCTTGTTGACAGCGAGGGAGACCCAGTACTTC.